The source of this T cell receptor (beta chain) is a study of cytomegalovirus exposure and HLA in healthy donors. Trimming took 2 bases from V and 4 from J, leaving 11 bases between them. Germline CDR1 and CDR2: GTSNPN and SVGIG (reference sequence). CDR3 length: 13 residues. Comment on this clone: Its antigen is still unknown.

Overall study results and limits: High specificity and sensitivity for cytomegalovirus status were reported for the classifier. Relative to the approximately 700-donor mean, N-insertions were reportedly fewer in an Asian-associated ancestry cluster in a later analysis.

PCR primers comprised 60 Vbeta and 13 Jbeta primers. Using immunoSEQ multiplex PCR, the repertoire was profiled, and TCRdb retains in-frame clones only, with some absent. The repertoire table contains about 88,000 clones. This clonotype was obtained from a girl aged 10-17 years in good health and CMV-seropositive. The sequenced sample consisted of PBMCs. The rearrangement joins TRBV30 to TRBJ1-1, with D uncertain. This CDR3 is CAWSRQPRTEAFF. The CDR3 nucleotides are TGTGCCTGGAGTCGACAACCGCGCACTGAAGCTTTCTTT.